This TCR beta chain was sequenced in a study of T cell changes during pregnancy in multiple sclerosis. Clones were sequenced by immunoSEQ multiplex PCR, and TCRdb holds only the in-frame ones, with some missing. The data contain 50,000 to 60,000 clones, around 93% of them singletons. This CDR3 spans 15 amino acids. Trimming cost V 4 bases and J 3 bases, with 15 bases left between them. Germline V CDR1 and CDR2: SGHVS, FNYEAQ. Specimen: CD4+ T cells from peripheral blood mononuclear cells, collected in the first trimester of pregnancy. This receptor was obtained from a female donor with multiple sclerosis, enrolled in a pregnancy study. This chain joins TRBV7-6 and TRBJ1-1, with D possibly TRBD1 on 6 matching bases. The CDR3 is CASSSQGRVDTEAFF. CDR3 nucleotide sequence: TGTGCCAGCAGCTCACAGGGAAGGGTGGACACTGAAGCTTTCTTT.